What follows are 18 T cell receptor beta chains derived from one specimen sequenced in a study of T cells expressing NK-cell markers. TCRdb reanalyzed the 5' RACE reads and collapses them to one entry per CDR3 protein, without DNA. The listing records 160,000 or so distinct CDR3 sequences. The source material was blood T cells: a sorted CD56 or NKG2C T cell subset, CD4+ or CD8+ T cells, or bulk PBMC T cells (not recorded which). All receptors come from a woman between 18 and 69 years old in good health.

The chain combines TRBV7-9 with TRBJ2-1. CDR1 and CDR2 (germline): SEHNR, FQNEAQ (reference sequence). The CDR3 spans 14 residues. This CDR3 is CASSLEGPHNEQFF.

The rearrangement joins TRBV7-7 to TRBJ2-5; the TRBD2 assignment by TCRdb is unverifiable without DNA. CDR3 size: 14 residues. CDR1 and CDR2 (germline): SSHAT, FNYEAQ (reference sequence). CDR3 protein: CASSLGASTETQYF.

This CDR3 reads CASSPTSGSDIQYF. This chain uses TRBV28 with TRBJ2-4; the D call from TCRdb, TRBD2, cannot be confirmed without DNA. This CDR3 contains 14 residues. From germline, CDR1 is MDHEN and CDR2 SYDVKM.

V and J are TRBV28 and TRBJ2-3; TCRdb's D gene call, TRBD2, goes unchecked for lack of DNA. CDR1 and CDR2 from the germline V gene are MDHEN and SYDVKM. This CDR3 spans 14 amino acids. CDR3 loop: CASGGVGVPDTQYF. Variable domain in full (rest from reference TRBV28 and TRBJ2-3): DVKVTQSSRYLVKRTGEKVFLECVQDMDHENMFWYRQDPGLGLRLIYFSYDVKMKEKGDIPEGYSVSREKKERFSLILESASTNQTSMYLCASGGVGVPDTQYFGPGTRLTVL.

The chain combines TRBV15 with TRBJ2-5; TCRdb names TRBD1, which stays unverified in the absence of DNA. This CDR3 region has 14 residues. CDR1 is LNHNV and CDR2 is YYDKDF in the germline V gene (reference sequence). CDR3 region: CATSRDVQGETQYF.

The chain couples TRBV9 to TRBJ2-5; TCRdb designates TRBD2, a call that cannot be tested without DNA. Germline CDR1 is SGDLS and CDR2 is YYNGEE. The CDR3 is made up of 15 amino acids. CDR3 protein: CASSVGLATQETQYF.

The V and J genes are TRBV5-4 and TRBJ2-1; TCRdb indicates TRBD2, and absent DNA this call remains unverified. There are 15 residues in the CDR3. Germline V lookup: CDR1 SGHNT, CDR2 YYREEE (reference sequence). CDR3 sequence: CASRPRTSGGGEQFF.

V and J are TRBV12-3 or TRBV12-4 and TRBJ1-1; TCRdb returns TRBD1, unconfirmable since there is no DNA. This CDR3 region has 13 residues. The CDR3 loop is CASSSLGGSEAFF.

V and J are TRBV6-5 and TRBJ1-1. The germline gives CDR1 MNHEY, CDR2 SVGAGI. CDR3 length: 15 residues. CDR3 protein: CASSYSTFMNTEAFF.

The CDR3 loop is CSARDEPTQYF. The chain carries TRBV20-1 and TRBJ2-5. CDR3 length equals 11 residues. CDR1 and CDR2 from the germline V gene are DFQATT and SNEGSKA (reference sequence).

The genes are TRBV2 and TRBJ2-6; the TCRdb D gene call, TRBD1, has no DNA to confirm it. The V gene's germline CDR1 is SNHLY and CDR2 FYNNEI. The CDR3 covers 14 residues. CDR3 loop: CASTRESGANVLTF.

The chain uses TRBV20-1 and TRBJ2-5; the D call of TRBD2 rests on TCRdb alone, since no DNA is present to check it. This CDR3 is 14 amino acids long. Germline V gene lookup returns CDR1 DFQATT and CDR2 SNEGSKA (reference sequence). The CDR3 sequence is CSANRGLAAETQYF.

The chain couples TRBV5-1 to TRBJ2-5. CDR3 length: 16 residues. The germline V gene encodes CDR1 SGHRS and CDR2 YFSETQ. The CDR3 loop reads CASRLGASAIQETQYF.

CDR3 sequence: CASSFDSYSNQPQHF. The V and J genes are TRBV7-8 and TRBJ1-5; TCRdb lists TRBD1, though no DNA is available to test this call. Germline V gene lookup returns CDR1 SGHVS and CDR2 FQNEAQ. The CDR3 loop spans 15 amino acids.

The chain uses TRBV5-1 and TRBJ2-2; TCRdb reports TRBD1, a call that lacks DNA to check it against. CDR3 length: 15 residues. Germline loops: CDR1 SGHRS, CDR2 YFSETQ. The CDR3 loop is CASSGQGFHSGELFF.

The V gene is TRBV5-4, the J gene TRBJ2-2. CDR3 length equals 13 residues. Germline lookup yields CDR1 SGHNT and CDR2 YYREEE (reference sequence). The chain's CDR3 is CASSLWTTGELFF.

The V and J genes are TRBV12-3 or TRBV12-4 and TRBJ1-1; TCRdb's D call of TRBD1 is untestable without DNA. The CDR3 loop spans 14 amino acids. CDR3 protein: CASIRDPRDTEAFF.

This chain connects TRBV3-1 to TRBJ2-6; the TCRdb D gene call, TRBD1, has no DNA to confirm it. In germline, CDR1 is LGHDT, CDR2 YNNKEL (reference sequence). This CDR3 spans 17 amino acids. CDR3 sequence: CASTRTGGYSGANVLTF.